The clone carrying this T cell receptor (beta chain) was detected only once. These data are taken from a study of blood T cell repertoires in COVID-19. Study as a whole: T cells, B-cell-depleted T cells, or PBMCs supplied cDNA or gDNA.

This CDR3 is 13 amino acids long. Trimming cost V 4 bases and J 6 bases, with 12 bases left between them. Germline CDR1 reads SGHTA; CDR2 reads FQGTGA. This table comes from immunoSEQ multiplex PCR, and its TCRdb copy is limited to in-frame clones, with some not included. This repertoire shows more than 110,000 clones, 86% found once; its top ten account for approximately 4.3%. The TCR sequence derives from a man between 45 and 60 years old who had recovered from COVID-19. This chain links TRBV7-3 with TRBJ1-2, with TRBD1 as a possible D gene (6 bases). The specimen was PBMCs or T cells enriched from blood (not recorded which). Here the CDR3 reads CASSSNEGDGYTF. The CDR3 DNA reads as TGTGCCAGCAGCTCCAATGAGGGGGATGGCTACACCTTC. Full variable domain (outside the CDR3, taken from reference TRBV7-3 and TRBJ1-2): GAGVSQTPSNKVTEKGKYVELRCDPISGHTALYWYRQSLGQGPEFLIYFQGTGAADDSGLPNDRFFAVRPEGSVSTLKIQRTERGDSAVYLCASSSNEGDGYTFGSGTRLTVV.